This entry is about one T cell receptor beta chain. What it recognizes is unknown. Mismatch with germline at one junction end may stem from a read error. This CDR3 has 17 amino acids. CDR1 SSHAT and CDR2 FNYEAQ come from the germline V gene (reference sequence). This sample stems from a study of a mutant IDH1 vaccine in newly diagnosed glioma. Generated by immunoSEQ multiplex PCR, the TCRdb table keeps only in-frame clones and is missing some. The table records some 50,000 clones, around 85% of them present only once. Indicated time point: week 47, end of study. Every single dose of the vaccine, 300 ug of mutant IDH1 20-mer peptide, came with topical imiquimod.

This sample comprised PBMCs, obtained from a glioma patient whose treatment included an IDH1 peptide vaccine. The source is a woman in her thirties with glioma. Some clones in this sample may be carry-over from other donors' samples. This chain links TRBV7-7 with TRBJ2-1; 13 bases match TRBD2. CDR3 sequence reads: CASSLLAGGSSYNEQFF. The DNA of the CDR3 is TGTGCTAGCAGCTTACTAGCGGGAGGGAGCTCCTACAATGAGCAGTTCTTC.